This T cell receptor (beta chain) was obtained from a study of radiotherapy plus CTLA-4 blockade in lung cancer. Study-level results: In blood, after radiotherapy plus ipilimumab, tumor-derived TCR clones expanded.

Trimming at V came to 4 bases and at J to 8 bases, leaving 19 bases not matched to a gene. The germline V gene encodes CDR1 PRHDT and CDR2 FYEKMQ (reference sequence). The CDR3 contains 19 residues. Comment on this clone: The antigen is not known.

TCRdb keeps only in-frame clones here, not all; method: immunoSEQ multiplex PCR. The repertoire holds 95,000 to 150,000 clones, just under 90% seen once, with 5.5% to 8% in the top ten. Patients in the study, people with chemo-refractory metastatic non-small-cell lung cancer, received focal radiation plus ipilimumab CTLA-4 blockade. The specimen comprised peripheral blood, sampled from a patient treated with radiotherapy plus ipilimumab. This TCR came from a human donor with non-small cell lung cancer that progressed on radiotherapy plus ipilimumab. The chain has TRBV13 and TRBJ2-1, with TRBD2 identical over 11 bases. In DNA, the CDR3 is TGTGCCAGCAGCTCCCACGGTGGGACTAGCGGCGCCCCAGGGGATGAGCAGTTCTTC. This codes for CASSSHGGTSGAPGDEQFF.